The T cell receptor (beta chain) under discussion was sequenced for a study of blood T cell repertoires in COVID-19 (dated by TCRdb to 2018 to 2021). Broadly, across the study: Collaborator samples came from the United States, Italy and Spain and covered acute and convalescent phases of COVID-19. The material from the prospective study consisted of cDNA or gDNA derived from T cells, B-cell-depleted T cells, or PBMCs. Deeply sampled blood TCRbeta repertoires from subjects exposed to, actively infected with, or recovered from COVID-19 were included in the dataset. The repertoires were made available in a free public database intended to serve as a resource for research on the immune response to SARS-CoV-2. The samples were drawn from two sources: the first 160 participants of the ongoing ImmuneRACE study, and 1,000 to 1,500 subjects contributed by 6 global collaborators. Sample metadata almost always included a de-identified subject ID, COVID-19 status, age in years and sex. HLA class I and class II types, where available, came from metadata supplied by the sample provider rather than from assay-based typing. Summary of the overall study and its limitations: How much clinical and demographic metadata was included differed by source and by participant, and the metadata was provided uncurated.

The immunoSEQ Assay, a bias-controlled multiplex PCR, was used to amplify TCRbeta CDR3 regions from genomic DNA. Per the original workflow: Nucleated cell counts per sample were estimated from amplification of reference gene primers within the assay. To quantify the absolute abundance of each unique TCRbeta CDR3 rearrangement, sequence reads were collapsed and filtered. For each sample, productive Simpson clonality was calculated as the square root of Simpson's diversity index over productive rearrangements. TCRdb limited this immuneACCESS table to in-frame rearrangements with V and J called. A share of clones is missing; checked studies link under half to unresolved V genes, and the rest is unexplained. The D gene and trimming were derived from the DNA, and the V and J assignments and clone size from that table. Here the sample has some 370,000 clones; 70% to 90% occur a single time. Clones ranked in the top ten supply more than 1% of the sample.

Points on this clone: The antigen this receptor binds is unknown. Within one base of it there is no much larger clone, and no base qualities were kept.

V ends up 8 bases short and J 5 bases short, with an unmatched junction base count of 7. The CDR3 measures 13 amino acids from cysteine to phenylalanine. Just the 39-base CDR3 DNA is kept, in frame starting at base 1. CDR1 and CDR2, per the germline V gene, are SNHLY and FYNNEI. Each collaborating institution followed its own protocols to collect whole blood in K2EDTA tubes. For TCRbeta analysis, collaborators shipped samples in one of three forms: frozen whole blood, isolated PBMCs, or DNA extracted from either of those sample types. Material for sequencing was peripheral blood. The receptor comes from a man between 35 and 55 years old with acute or convalescent COVID-19. Recombination joined TRBV2 with TRBJ1-1, with 8 junctional bases fitting TRBD1. The CDR3 protein: CASRTGWGTEAFF. The DNA sequence is given as TGTGCCAGCCGGACAGGGTGGGGGACTGAAGCTTTCTTT.